The sequence of this T cell receptor (beta chain) was determined in a study of OX40 agonist ivuxolimab in advanced cancers. Points from the study as a whole: There were, on average, more expanded clones in CD8+ T cells than in CD4+.

For this clone: Its antigen is not known.

The method was immunoSEQ multiplex PCR; TCRdb's version includes in-frame clones alone and lacks a portion of them. The data show roughly 66,000 clones, over 80% seen once. This receptor was taken from an adult with an advanced solid tumor such as melanoma, head and neck, liver or kidney cancer. Sequenced material: CD4+ or CD8+ T cells sorted from blood, taken in a trial of the OX40 agonist ivuxolimab.

CDR3 coding DNA: TGCGCCAGCAGCAGAACCGGGACAGTCGACACCGGGGAGCTGTTTTTT. Residues: CASSRTGTVDTGELFF. V is TRBV5-1 and J is TRBJ2-2; 7 nucleotides agree with TRBD1. This CDR3 region has 16 residues. V was pared by 4 bases and J by 3 bases, with 9 bases of the junction left unmatched. Germline CDR1 reads SGHRS; CDR2 reads YFSETQ.